This TCR beta chain came from a study of CD4+ T cells in melanoma. Trimming took 7 bases from V and 7 from J, leaving 8 bases between them. CDR1 MNHNS and CDR2 SASEGT come from the germline V gene. CDR3 size: 11 residues. Assay used: immunoSEQ multiplex PCR; TCRdb lists only in-frame clones, some missing. The sample includes roughly 10,000 clones, approximately 68% of them seen just once. Concerning this clone: Antigen specificity is unknown.

Findings of the study overall: Reportedly, melanoma neoantigen-specific CD4+ T cells showed varied differentiation states. CD8+ T cell, macrophage and B cell function reportedly correlated with neoantigen-specific CD4+ T cells.

The chain employs TRBV6-1 and TRBJ2-1; D is uncertain. Specimen: cells from a culture (not recorded whether cultured in vitro). This receptor was obtained from a human donor with melanoma. The CDR3 region is CASTLGNEQFF. CDR3 bases: TGTGCCAGCACCCTCGGGAATGAGCAGTTCTTC.